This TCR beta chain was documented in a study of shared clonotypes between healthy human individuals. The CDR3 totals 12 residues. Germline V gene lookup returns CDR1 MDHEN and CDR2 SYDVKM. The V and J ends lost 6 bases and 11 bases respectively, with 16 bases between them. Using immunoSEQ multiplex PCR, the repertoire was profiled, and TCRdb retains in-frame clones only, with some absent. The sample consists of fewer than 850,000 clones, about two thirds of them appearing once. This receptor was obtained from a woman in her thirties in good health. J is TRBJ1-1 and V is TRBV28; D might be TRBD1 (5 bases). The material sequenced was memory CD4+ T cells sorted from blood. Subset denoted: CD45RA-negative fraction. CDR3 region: CASRLGTGVAFF. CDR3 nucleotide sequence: TGTGCCAGCAGGCTCGGGACGGGTGTCGCTTTCTTT.